This TCR beta chain was identified in a study of blood T cell repertoires in COVID-19. Study-wide background: Sources were T cells, B-cell-depleted T cells, or PBMCs; the material itself was cDNA or gDNA.

Sequenced by immunoSEQ multiplex PCR; TCRdb stores in-frame clones only, minus some. The data show under 200,000 clones, about nine tenths seen once. V lost 4 bases and J 0 bases, leaving 12 bases between the germline ends. CDR1 and CDR2 (germline): MGHRA, YSYEKL. This CDR3 is 15 amino acids long. Sequencing was performed on peripheral blood. J is TRBJ1-1 and V is TRBV4-1, with D tentatively TRBD1 (5 bases). The receptor was isolated from a woman aged 70-85 years with acute or convalescent COVID-19. CDR3 in amino acids: CASSPPDRLNTEAFF. The CDR3 coding sequence is TGCGCCAGCAGCCCCCCCGACAGACTGAACACTGAAGCTTTCTTT.